The 32 T cell receptor beta chains below come from one sample, sequenced in a study of T cell responses to AZD1222 COVID-19 vaccine. Only in-frame clones appear in the TCRdb table, and some are missing; sequencing was by immunoSEQ multiplex PCR. The data hold some 120,000 clones, with roughly 92% observed a single time. Sequencing used peripheral blood, obtained 28 days after the second AZD1222 dose. The receptors stem from an adult who received the AZD1222 COVID-19 vaccine.

The chain joins TRBV10-3 to TRBJ2-7; D unresolved. CDR1 is ENHRY, CDR2 SYGVKD, per germline. Trimming took off 3 bases at V and 2 bases at J, with 17 bases between the two ends. This CDR3 comprises 16 residues. Here the CDR3 reads CAISDTTPPSPYEQYF. CDR3 nucleotides: TGTGCCATCAGTGACACCACCCCGCCCTCTCCCTACGAGCAGTACTTC.

The rearrangement joins TRBV5-4 to TRBJ2-7; 12 bases align to TRBD2. Germline trimming cut 4 bases from V and 2 bases from J; bases unmatched to any gene: 4. The CDR3 sequence is 15 residues long. Germline V gives CDR1 SGHNT, CDR2 YYREEE (reference sequence). CDR3 protein: CASSSLAGGTYEQYF. Written as DNA, the CDR3 is TGTGCCAGCAGCAGTCTAGCGGGAGGGACCTACGAGCAGTACTTC.

J is TRBJ1-4 and V is TRBV5-4, with D uncertain. The CDR3 length is 14 residues. V lost 4 bases to trimming and J lost 0 bases, with 7 bases between them. In germline, CDR1 is SGHNT, CDR2 YYREEE (reference sequence). The CDR3 nucleotides are TGTGCCAGCAGCCCCGCCACAACTAATGAAAAACTGTTTTTT. Translated, it gives CASSPATTNEKLFF.

The chain joins TRBV30 to TRBJ2-7, with TRBD2 identical over 15 bases. The CDR3 is made up of 15 amino acids. V dropped 2 bases and J dropped 12; count of bases not matched to a gene: 11. Germline assignment: CDR1 GTSNPN and CDR2 SVGIG (reference sequence). As DNA, the CDR3 is TGTGCCTGGAGTCCCCCCGGGACTAGCGGGAGGAGTTTGTACTTC. Protein: CAWSPPGTSGRSLYF.

This rearrangement joins TRBV5-4 to TRBJ2-3; TRBD2 aligns across 10 bases. Germline V gene sequence: CDR1 SGHNT, CDR2 YYREEE (reference sequence). The CDR3 runs to 15 residues. Germline trimming cut 4 bases from V and 2 bases from J; bases unmatched to any gene: 4. The CDR3 is CASSLSGRNTDTQYF. The CDR3 DNA reads TGTGCCAGCAGCCTTAGCGGGAGGAACACAGATACGCAGTATTTT. Supplemented by reference TRBV5-4 and TRBJ2-3, the full variable domain reads ETGVTQSPTHLIKTRGQQVTLRCSSQSGHNTVSWYQQALGQGPQFIFQYYREEENGRGNFPPRFSGLQFPNYSSELNVNALELDDSALYLCASSLSGRNTDTQYFGPGTRLTVL.

This clone was observed once. The chain uses TRBV11-2 and TRBJ2-5; D may be TRBD1 (6 bases). The CDR3 is made up of 14 amino acids. V dropped 5 bases and J dropped 4 bases, with 14 bases sitting between them. CDR1 and CDR2 (germline): SGHAT, FQNNGV. In DNA, the CDR3 is TGTGCCAGCAGCCCCGAGACAGGCAGAGAGACCCAGTACTTC. It is translated as CASSPETGRETQYF.

This sequence joins TRBV5-1 and TRBJ2-1, with D perhaps matching TRBD2 (6 bases). CDR1 and CDR2 from the germline V gene are SGHRS and YFSETQ. V was pared by 4 bases and J by 9 bases, with 17 bases between. CDR3 length: 14 amino acids. The CDR3 sequence: CASSQGAAGGEQFF. The CDR3, as DNA: TGCGCCAGCAGCCAAGGGGCCGCCGGGGGTGAGCAGTTCTTC.

The V and J genes are TRBV7-8 and TRBJ2-1, with TRBD2 identical over 8 bases. Germline CDR1 reads SGHVS; CDR2 reads FQNEAQ. Trimming cost V 4 bases and J 8 bases; bases outside gene matches: 13. This CDR3 region has 16 residues. The CDR3 spells CASSSGIGGRSHEQFF. Written as DNA, the CDR3 is TGTGCCAGCAGCTCGGGGATTGGCGGGAGGTCTCATGAGCAGTTCTTC.

The chain has TRBV27 and TRBJ2-2; possibly TRBD2 for D (6 bases). The CDR3 runs 15 residues. Trimming left V 3 bases short and J 5 bases short, with 13 bases between. The germline V gene encodes CDR1 MNHEY and CDR2 SMNVEV (reference sequence). CDR3 sequence reads: CASSFGTRQTGELFF. CDR3 nucleotide sequence: TGTGCCAGCAGTTTTGGGACTCGACAAACCGGGGAGCTGTTTTTT.

This clone was picked up one time. The rearrangement uses TRBV11-2 and TRBJ1-4; no reliable D call. The CDR3 consists of 16 residues. The germline V gene encodes CDR1 SGHAT and CDR2 FQNNGV. Trimming pared 1 base from V and 0 bases from J, leaving 9 bases between. CDR3 sequence (DNA): TGTGCCAGCAGCTTAGGGGCGGCGGCAACTAATGAAAAACTGTTTTTT. Amino acids: CASSLGAAATNEKLFF.

V is TRBV19 and J is TRBJ2-3, with no clear D. Germline V CDR1 and CDR2: LNHDA, SQIVND (reference sequence). With 4 bases removed from V and 5 bases from J, the gap between germline ends came to 16 bases. The CDR3 is 15 amino acids. CDR3 region: CASSKDDPAVDTQYF. The DNA for the CDR3 is TGTGCCAGTAGTAAGGATGATCCCGCAGTAGATACGCAGTATTTT.

This chain connects TRBV28 to TRBJ1-2; the D is unclear. Germline CDR1 MDHEN, CDR2 SYDVKM. The V and J ends lost 1 base and 0 bases respectively, with 18 bases between them. The CDR3 runs 18 residues. The CDR3 is CASSLYSAHLLANYGYTF. In DNA, the CDR3 is TGTGCCAGCAGTTTATACAGCGCCCATCTGTTAGCTAACTATGGCTACACCTTC.

The chain carries TRBV5-6 and TRBJ2-5, with 7 positions matching TRBD2. This CDR3 comprises 15 residues. V shed 4 bases and J 4 bases; nucleotides not matched to a gene: 10. CDR1 is SGHDT, CDR2 YYEEEE, per germline. CDR3 DNA sequence: TGTGCCAGCAGCAAACTGTCGGGGGGAGGAGAGACCCAGTACTTC. Its translation: CASSKLSGGGETQYF. The whole variable domain, filled in from reference TRBV5-6 and TRBJ2-5, reads DAGVTQSPTHLIKTRGQQVTLRCSPKSGHDTVSWYQQALGQGPQFIFQYYEEEERQRGNFPDRFSGHQFPNYSSELNVNALLLGDSALYLCASSKLSGGGETQYFGPGTRLLVL.

This clone has only one observation. The chain couples TRBV10-2 to TRBJ2-5, with D perhaps matching TRBD1 (6 bases). This CDR3 has 13 amino acids. V shed 4 bases and J shed 3 bases, with 9 bases lying between them. The germline CDR1 and CDR2 sequences are WSHSY and SAAADI. The CDR3 nucleotides are TGCGCCAGCAGTGGGACAGTAGAAGAGACCCAGTACTTC. This gives the protein CASSGTVEETQYF.

The rearrangement joins TRBV27 to TRBJ2-1, with D uncertain. The CDR3 consists of 19 residues. Germline V gene sequence: CDR1 MNHEY, CDR2 SMNVEV (reference sequence). The ends were cut back, 5 bases at V and 0 bases at J, with 23 bases in the middle. CDR3 amino acids: CASSPLHSELGLSYNEQFF. The DNA for the CDR3 is TGTGCCAGCAGTCCACTCCACAGCGAATTGGGCCTCTCCTACAATGAGCAGTTCTTC.

The table lists this clone with a count of one. This chain uses TRBV29-1 with TRBJ2-1; 10 bases map to TRBD1. Unmatched junction bases numbered 5, after V lost 7 bases and J lost 8 bases. The V gene's germline CDR1 is SQVTM and CDR2 ANQGSEA. This CDR3 is built from 12 residues. The CDR3 DNA sequence: TGCAGCGACCTTGGACAGGGGGATGAGCAGTTCTTC. Residues: CSDLGQGDEQFF.

CDR3 amino acids: CASSVGSDTDFTYEQYF. CDR3 DNA: TGTGCCAGCAGTGTTGGTAGCGACACGGACTTTACCTACGAGCAGTACTTC. The chain is built from TRBV2 and TRBJ2-7, with D tentatively TRBD2 (5 bases). Trimming shortened V by 4 bases and J by 2 bases, and 21 bases separated the two germline ends. The CDR3 extends over 17 amino acids. Germline V gene sequence: CDR1 SNHLY, CDR2 FYNNEI.

This clone was seen just once. This chain connects TRBV25-1 to TRBJ2-3; 7 positions match TRBD2. V was clipped by 2 bases and J by 4 bases; unmatched bases: 6. CDR1 MGHDK and CDR2 SYGVNS come from the germline V gene. The CDR3 totals 15 residues. The CDR3 sequence: CASSEAGVGPDTQYF. The CDR3 DNA follows: TGTGCCAGCAGTGAAGCGGGAGTGGGGCCAGATACGCAGTATTTT.

The rearrangement joins TRBV29-1 to TRBJ1-1; the D gene is possibly TRBD1 (5 bases). Germline V gene lookup returns CDR1 SQVTM and CDR2 ANQGSEA. This CDR3 comprises 10 residues. The CDR3 nucleotides are TGCGGGGCGCGGGATACTGAAGCTTTCTTT. It specifies CGARDTEAFF.

This clone was picked up one time. V gene TRBV5-6 combines with J gene TRBJ2-7; TRBD1 matches at 9 bases. Germline CDR1 is SGHDT and CDR2 is YYEEEE. V was pared by 0 bases and J by 5 bases, with 9 bases of the junction left unmatched. CDR3 length equals 16 residues. CDR3 bases: TGTGCCAGCAGCTTGGCCCGGGACAGGGTCTCGAACGAGCAGTACTTC. Amino acid sequence: CASSLARDRVSNEQYF.

The chain joins TRBV2 to TRBJ1-6; the D gene is possibly TRBD1 (6 bases). CDR1 and CDR2 (germline): SNHLY, FYNNEI. The CDR3 has 15 amino acids. V dropped 6 bases and J dropped 6 bases, with 15 bases sitting between them. For the CDR3, the DNA is TGTGCCAGCAGAGATCCGGGACAAATTAATTCACCCCTCCACTTT. This sequence encodes CASRDPGQINSPLHF.

The chain employs TRBV2 and TRBJ2-5; 7 positions agree with TRBD1. CDR1 and CDR2 (germline): SNHLY, FYNNEI. With V trimmed by 8 bases and J by 5 bases, 8 bases remained unmatched. The CDR3 is made up of 13 amino acids. CDR3 sequence (DNA): TGTGCCAGCCGAACACAGGGGATGGAGACCCAGTACTTC. It specifies CASRTQGMETQYF.

The V and J genes are TRBV5-1 and TRBJ2-3; no firm D call. CDR3 length: 12 amino acids. Trimming shortened V by 1 base and J by 4 bases, and 4 bases separated the two germline ends. Germline CDR1 reads SGHRS; CDR2 reads YFSETQ. Here the CDR3 reads CASSLTADTQYF. For the CDR3, the DNA is TGCGCCAGCAGCTTGACGGCAGATACGCAGTATTTT.

The chain recombines TRBV10-2 with TRBJ2-3; D is unclear. From germline, CDR1 is WSHSY and CDR2 SAAADI. This CDR3 is 13 amino acids long. The V end lost 6 bases, the J end lost 2 bases, and 9 bases lay between the germline ends. DNA for the CDR3: TGCGCCAGCAGGCCCAGTAACACAGATACGCAGTATTTT. Amino acids: CASRPSNTDTQYF.

The rearrangement joins TRBV24-1 to TRBJ1-4, with a weak D call TRBD1 (5 bases). V was shortened by 5 bases and J by 7 bases, with 13 bases between the two germline ends. The CDR3 loop spans 14 amino acids. Germline V gives CDR1 KGHDR, CDR2 SFDVKD. The CDR3 spells CATSGGRDPEKLFF. In DNA, the CDR3 is TGTGCCACCAGTGGAGGGCGGGACCCTGAAAAACTGTTTTTT.

The chain joins TRBV7-7 to TRBJ2-1; 9 positions agree with TRBD2. In germline, CDR1 is SSHAT, CDR2 FNYEAQ (reference sequence). V lost 5 bases, J lost 2 bases, and 25 bases stayed unmatched. There are 22 residues in the CDR3. The CDR3 region is CASSLKGHPGLAIRGPYNEQFF. As DNA, the CDR3 is TGTGCCAGCAGCCTAAAAGGACACCCGGGACTAGCAATAAGAGGCCCCTACAATGAGCAGTTCTTC.

V usage is TRBV5-4 and J usage is TRBJ2-3; the D is unclear. The CDR3 is 13 amino acids. Germline CDR1 and CDR2: SGHNT and YYREEE (reference sequence). V lost 0 bases, J lost 1 base, and 3 bases lay in between. CDR3 loop: CASSLEGTDTQYF. CDR3 nucleotides: TGTGCCAGCAGCTTGGAGGGCACAGATACGCAGTATTTT.

This clone was seen only a few times. The chain recombines TRBV27 with TRBJ1-5, with no clear D. Trimming stripped 6 bases from V and 2 bases from J, with 11 bases between. The CDR3 consists of 14 residues. Germline V CDR1 and CDR2: MNHEY, SMNVEV (reference sequence). CDR3: CASRLTGGNQPQHF. The DNA of the CDR3 is TGTGCCAGCAGACTAACCGGTGGCAATCAGCCCCAGCATTTT.

This chain connects TRBV28 to TRBJ1-2; D perhaps matches TRBD1 (6 bases). There are 13 residues in the CDR3. The germline gives CDR1 MDHEN, CDR2 SYDVKM. Trimming shortened V by 3 bases and J by 2 bases, and 7 bases separated the two germline ends. CDR3: CASSFQGNYGYTF. The CDR3 DNA reads TGTGCCAGCAGTTTCCAGGGGAACTATGGCTACACCTTC.

The chain is built from TRBV11-2 and TRBJ2-3, with D hard to call. The CDR3 extends over 11 amino acids. Germline V lookup: CDR1 SGHAT, CDR2 FQNNGV. V was trimmed by 8 bases and J by 4 bases, leaving 7 bases between them. In nucleotides, the CDR3 is TGTGCCAGCGGTATCCCAGATACGCAGTATTTT. It codes for CASGIPDTQYF.

The J gene is TRBJ2-5, the V gene TRBV6-6; tentatively, D is TRBD1 or TRBD2 (5 bases each). The CDR3 is 14 residues long. The germline V and J ends were trimmed by 6 bases and 5 bases, with 16 bases remaining between them. Germline-derived CDR1 and CDR2 are MNHNY and SVGAGI (reference sequence). CDR3 amino acids: CASRLTVERETQYF. DNA of the CDR3: TGTGCCAGCAGGCTGACAGTGGAGCGGGAGACCCAGTACTTC.

The CDR3 protein is CASSGEQNSPLHF. CDR3 nucleotide sequence: TGCGCCAGCAGCGGAGAACAGAATTCACCCCTCCACTTT. This sequence joins TRBV5-1 and TRBJ1-6; D not certain. The V and J ends lost 4 bases and 7 bases respectively, with 9 bases between them. There are 13 residues in the CDR3. The germline CDR1 and CDR2 sequences are SGHRS and YFSETQ.